Below are 23 T cell receptor beta chains sequenced from a single sample in a study of early stage breast cancer tumors. Generated by immunoSEQ multiplex PCR, the TCRdb table keeps only in-frame clones and is missing some. The sample includes about 53,000 clones, 75% to 95% of them seen just once. The specimen sequenced was blood. These receptors were taken from a person aged 65 to 85 with breast cancer.

This chain uses TRBV5-6 with TRBJ2-7; 7 bases map to TRBD1. This CDR3 has 14 residues. The V segment lost 4 bases and the J segment 3 bases; nucleotides outside the gene matches: 7. Germline CDR1 reads SGHDT; CDR2 reads YYEEEE. The CDR3 region is CASSLGTALYEQYF. The DNA for the CDR3 is TGTGCCAGCAGCCTGGGGACAGCCCTCTACGAGCAGTACTTC.

The V and J genes are TRBV28 and TRBJ1-2; TRBD1 agrees at 7 bases. The CDR3 runs to 14 residues. In germline, CDR1 is MDHEN, CDR2 SYDVKM. With 5 bases clipped from V and 6 bases from J, the junction kept 9 bases outside the gene matches. The CDR3 DNA sequence: TGTGCCAGCAGTACACCCAGACAGGGAGATGGCTACACCTTC. It encodes CASSTPRQGDGYTF.

The V call is TRBV25-1, the J call TRBJ2-3, with D maybe TRBD2 (5 bases). Trimming stripped 4 bases from V and 6 bases from J, with 8 bases between. This CDR3 is 12 amino acids long. Germline V CDR1 and CDR2: MGHDK, SYGVNS. The CDR3 bases are TGTGCCAGCAGTGTTTCGGGGGATACGCAGTATTTT. Amino acid sequence: CASSVSGDTQYF.

The J gene is TRBJ1-1, the V gene TRBV7-2; TRBD1 matches at 8 bases. The CDR3 extends over 16 amino acids. The germline V gene has CDR1 SGHTA and CDR2 FQGNSA. J was trimmed by 0 bases and V by 5 bases; bases with no gene match: 8. This CDR3 is CASSLKRTGLNTEAFF. The CDR3 nucleotides are TGTGCCAGCAGCCTCAAGAGGACAGGGTTGAACACTGAAGCTTTCTTT.

Comments on this clone: At one end the junction does not follow the germline gene, possibly because of a read error. This sequence joins TRBV29-1 and TRBJ1-4; D is unclear. The CDR3 is 13 residues long. Germline CDR1 SQVTM, CDR2 ANQGSEA. CDR3 in DNA: TGCAGCGTTCAAGACAATGCTAATGAAAAACTGTTTTTT. Translated: CSVQDNANEKLFF. The whole variable domain, remainder taken from reference TRBV29-1 and TRBJ1-4, is SAVISQKPSRDICQRGTSLTIQCQVDSQVTMMFWYRQQPGQSLTLIATANQGSEATYESGFVIDKFPISRPNLTFSTLTVSNMSPEDSSIYLCSVQDNANEKLFFGSGTQLSVL.

This rearrangement joins TRBV5-1 to TRBJ2-2; D may be TRBD1 (6 bases). Germline loops: CDR1 SGHRS, CDR2 YFSETQ. This CDR3 is 15 amino acids long. The V end was cut by 3 bases, the J end by 3 bases, with 12 bases between. CDR3 coding DNA: TGCGCCAGCAGCTCGGGACAAGGGGACACCGGGGAGCTGTTTTTT. Translating gives CASSSGQGDTGELFF. Supplemented by reference TRBV5-1 and TRBJ2-2, the full variable domain reads KAGVTQTPRYLIKTRGQQVTLSCSPISGHRSVSWYQQTPGQGLQFLFEYFSETQRNKGNFPGRFSGRQFSNSRSEMNVSTLELGDSALYLCASSSGQGDTGELFFGEGSRLTVL.

The chain employs TRBV6-6 and TRBJ1-1; 9 nucleotides align to TRBD1. Trimming cost V 5 bases and J 4 bases; bases outside gene matches: 5. CDR3 length equals 14 residues. In germline, CDR1 is MNHNY, CDR2 SVGAGI (reference sequence). The CDR3 nucleotides read TGTGCCAGCAGTCCGGGACAGGGCCTCACTGAAGCTTTCTTT. This sequence encodes CASSPGQGLTEAFF.

The chain carries TRBV18 and TRBJ1-1, with D unresolved. Germline lookup yields CDR1 KGHSH and CDR2 LQKENI. The CDR3 has 13 amino acids. Trimming removed 3 bases at V and 4 bases at J, with 9 bases between. The CDR3 sequence: CASSPGGFTEAFF. CDR3 DNA: TGTGCCAGCTCACCCGGAGGGTTCACTGAAGCTTTCTTT.

The J gene is TRBJ1-4, the V gene TRBV5-1; 10 bases fit TRBD1. The CDR3 has 14 residues. Germline CDR1 and CDR2: SGHRS and YFSETQ. The ends lost 5 bases at V and 8 bases at J; junction bases unmatched: 6. CDR3 bases: TGCGCCAGCAGTTTGCGGGACAGGGGCGAAAAACTGTTTTTT. The encoded protein is CASSLRDRGEKLFF.

The chain joins TRBV28 to TRBJ2-2; D call uncertain. V dropped 0 bases and J dropped 4 bases, with 6 bases sitting between them. This CDR3 is 14 amino acids long. CDR1 and CDR2 from the germline V gene are MDHEN and SYDVKM. The CDR3 nucleotides are TGTGCCAGCAGTTTATGGGGCCTCACCGGGGAGCTGTTTTTT. Its protein product is CASSLWGLTGELFF.

There are a few counts of this clone. V is TRBV5-1 and J is TRBJ1-1; D is possibly TRBD1 (5 bases). Germline-derived CDR1 and CDR2 are SGHRS and YFSETQ. V lost 4 bases, J lost 0 bases, and 7 bases lay in between. This CDR3 has 13 residues. CDR3 amino acids: CASSQGMNTEAFF. DNA for the CDR3: TGCGCCAGCAGCCAGGGCATGAACACTGAAGCTTTCTTT.

J is TRBJ2-1 and V is TRBV13; 10 bases are a match to TRBD2. CDR3 length: 16 residues. CDR1 is PRHDT and CDR2 is FYEKMQ in the germline V gene (reference sequence). The V and J ends lost 5 bases and 2 bases, in that order; junction bases with no gene match: 6. The CDR3 nucleotides read TGTGCCAGCAGCCAGTCGAGCGGGGGGGCCTACAATGAGCAGTTCTTC. This codes for CASSQSSGGAYNEQFF.

This chain links TRBV6-5 with TRBJ2-1; the D is unclear. CDR3 size: 15 residues. Trimming left V 5 bases short and J 0 bases short, with 11 bases between. Germline V gene sequence: CDR1 MNHEY, CDR2 SVGAGI. The DNA of the CDR3 is TGTGCCAGCAGTCCCCTCCGGAGCTCCTACAATGAGCAGTTCTTC. Protein sequence: CASSPLRSSYNEQFF.

The chain recombines TRBV5-5 with TRBJ2-4; D is unclear. Germline values: CDR1 SGHKS, CDR2 YYEKEE (reference sequence). Trimming pared 1 base from V and 0 bases from J, leaving 8 bases between. CDR3 length: 15 amino acids. The DNA for the CDR3 is TGTGCCAGCAGCTTGTACAGATTAGCCAAAAACATTCAGTACTTC. Its protein is CASSLYRLAKNIQYF.

This chain joins TRBV7-8 and TRBJ1-2; TRBD1 aligns across 11 bases. Germline V gene data show CDR1 as SGHVS and CDR2 as FQNEAQ. The trim removed 1 base at V and 8 bases at J, leaving 9 bases unmatched. The CDR3 spans 16 residues. The CDR3, as DNA: TGTGCCAGCAGCTTAGGGGGGACAGGGGGGCGGCTAGGCTACACCTTC. It translates to CASSLGGTGGRLGYTF.

This clone appeared a few times. The V and J genes are TRBV9 and TRBJ1-6; D perhaps matches TRBD1 (5 bases). Germline lookup yields CDR1 SGDLS and CDR2 YYNGEE. Trimming took off 2 bases at V and 11 bases at J, with 11 bases between the two ends. The CDR3 contains 13 residues. CDR3 amino acids: CASSVWGDAPLHF. The CDR3 nucleotides are TGTGCCAGCAGCGTCTGGGGGGATGCACCCCTCCACTTT.

The chain employs TRBV4-3 and TRBJ1-5, with a tentative D call TRBD1 (5 bases). Germline CDR1 is LGHNA and CDR2 is YSLEER. CDR3 length: 13 residues. V was pared by 6 bases and J by 9 bases, with 15 bases between. CDR3 DNA sequence: TGCGCCAGCAGTCGCAGGGTGAAGGGGCCCCAGCATTTT. Translating gives CASSRRVKGPQHF.

The J gene is TRBJ2-7, the V gene TRBV2; TRBD2 matches at 12 bases. The CDR3 runs 16 residues. Germline V gene lookup returns CDR1 SNHLY and CDR2 FYNNEI. Trimming removed 2 bases from V and 4 bases from J; junction bases left unmatched: 6. CDR3 nucleotide sequence: TGTGCCAGCAGTGAAACACTAGCGGGAGGAAAATACGAGCAGTACTTC. Residues: CASSETLAGGKYEQYF.

V gene TRBV5-6 combines with J gene TRBJ2-4; tentative D call: TRBD1 (5 bases). Germline CDR1 is SGHDT and CDR2 is YYEEEE. V was clipped by 1 base and J by 7 bases, with 6 bases between them. The CDR3 has 12 residues. CDR3 DNA: TGTGCCAGCAGCTTGAAGGGGAACATTCAGTACTTC. It translates to CASSLKGNIQYF. Full variable domain (missing parts from reference TRBV5-6 and TRBJ2-4): DAGVTQSPTHLIKTRGQQVTLRCSPKSGHDTVSWYQQALGQGPQFIFQYYEEEERQRGNFPDRFSGHQFPNYSSELNVNALLLGDSALYLCASSLKGNIQYFGAGTRLSVL.

This clone was seen more than once but under ten times. J is TRBJ2-3 and V is TRBV10-3, with 8 bases aligning to TRBD2. CDR1 is ENHRY and CDR2 is SYGVKD in the germline V gene. Trimming at V came to 3 bases and at J to 14 bases, leaving 7 bases not matched to a gene. The CDR3 spans 12 residues. The CDR3 sequence is CAISESGRSWYF. CDR3 DNA: TGTGCCATCAGTGAAAGCGGGAGAAGTTGGTATTTT.

V gene TRBV10-2 combines with J gene TRBJ2-1; 15 positions agree with TRBD2. Germline-derived CDR1 and CDR2 are WSHSY and SAAADI. This CDR3 has 14 amino acids. V was clipped by 6 bases and J by 11 bases; unmatched bases: 5. CDR3 DNA: TGCGCCAGCAGGCCGGGACTAGCGGGAGGTCAGCAGTTCTTC. Translation: CASRPGLAGGQQFF.

CDR3 sequence (DNA): TGCGCCAGCAGCCGGCCGAATCGCGGAGGCGGGGAGACCCAGTACTTC. It translates to CASSRPNRGGGETQYF. The chain has TRBV4-1 and TRBJ2-5, with D possibly being TRBD2 (5 bases). This CDR3 has 16 amino acids. Germline CDR1 is MGHRA and CDR2 is YSYEKL. The V end lost 4 bases, the J end lost 5 bases, and 20 bases lay between the germline ends.

This chain joins TRBV2 and TRBJ2-7; 7 positions agree with TRBD1. The CDR3 runs 13 residues. V was pared by 8 bases and J by 3 bases, with 7 bases of the junction left unmatched. Germline V gene data show CDR1 as SNHLY and CDR2 as FYNNEI. The CDR3 here is CASLRDSDYEQYF. Here the CDR3 DNA reads TGTGCCAGCCTTCGGGACAGCGACTACGAGCAGTACTTC.